A selection of T cell receptor beta chains follows, all from one sample in a study of blood T cell repertoires in COVID-19. Only in-frame clones appear in the TCRdb table, and some are missing; sequencing was by immunoSEQ multiplex PCR. Found here are a few hundred thousand clones, roughly 88% of them singletons; the top ten hold approximately 13%. Sequencing was done on a sample of peripheral blood. These receptor sequences come from a man older than 75 with acute or convalescent COVID-19. Each CDR3 is given with its conserved first and last residue. Each record gives: V gene, J gene, clone size, D gene, CDR3 protein, CDR3 DNA. A D gene is named only where the DNA matches it firmly. Expanded clones are given a class, and other clones once, few, many or no size at all.

TRBV5-4,TRBJ2-1,.,.,CASSLQLAVYNEQFF,TGTGCCAGCAGCTTGCAACTAGCAGTATACAATGAGCAGTTCTTC
TRBV6-5,TRBJ1-5,few,TRBD1,CASRTGNSNQPQHF,TGTGCCTCCCGGACAGGGAATAGCAATCAGCCCCAGCATTTT
TRBV18,TRBJ2-5,.,.,CASSLRTGQETQYF,TGTGCCAGCTCACTCCGAACGGGACAAGAGACCCAGTACTTC
TRBV7-3,TRBJ2-2,.,TRBD2,CASSLTWGSRAGEYTGELFF,TGTGCCAGCAGCTTAACGTGGGGCTCCCGCGCGGGAGAGTACACCGGGGAGCTGTTTTTT
TRBV6-2/TRBV6-3,TRBJ2-1,.,TRBD2,CASSYSSGGSYNEQFF,TGTGCCAGCAGTTACTCCTCGGGGGGCTCCTACAATGAGCAGTTCTTC
TRBV7-9,TRBJ2-7,.,TRBD1,CASTTSLRDRAYEQYF,TGTGCCAGCACCACCTCCCTCCGGGACAGGGCCTACGAGCAGTACTTC
TRBV4-2,TRBJ1-2,few,TRBD1,CASSQGTGTGLTNYGYTF,TGTGCCAGCAGCCAAGGGACCGGGACAGGGCTTACTAACTATGGCTACACCTTC
TRBV2,TRBJ2-5,.,TRBD1,CASGVSRQGIRLQETQYF,TGTGCCAGCGGCGTCTCGAGACAGGGGATAAGGCTACAAGAGACCCAGTACTTC
TRBV11-3,TRBJ2-7,.,.,CASSSSRLGEQYF,TGTGCCAGCAGCTCCTCTAGGCTTGGCGAGCAGTACTTC
TRBV7-9,TRBJ1-1,.,TRBD1,CASSAPGQGPNTEAFF,TGTGCCAGCAGCGCACCGGGACAGGGGCCGAACACTGAAGCTTTCTTT
TRBV28,TRBJ2-5,.,TRBD2,CASSTSVETQYF,TGTGCCAGCAGTACTAGCGTCGAGACCCAGTACTTC
TRBV9,TRBJ2-6,.,.,CASSREFGANVLTF,TGTGCCAGCAGCCGCGAGTTTGGGGCCAACGTCCTGACTTTC
TRBV3-1/TRBV3-2,TRBJ1-5,.,TRBD1,CASSPQGTGVGGNQPQHF,TGTGCCAGCAGCCCTCAAGGGACAGGGGTTGGGGGCAATCAGCCCCAGCATTTT
TRBV28,TRBJ1-2,.,.,CASLKERGLGYGYTF,TGTGCCAGCCTGAAAGAGCGGGGGCTCGGGTATGGCTACACCTTC
TRBV25-1,TRBJ2-5,.,.,CASSRGRSLVETQYF,TGTGCCAGCTCCCGGGGTAGGTCCCTAGTGGAGACCCAGTACTTC
TRBV5-5,TRBJ1-1,.,.,CASSLSGGGTEAFF,TGTGCCAGCAGCTTGAGTGGCGGGGGTACTGAAGCTTTCTTT
TRBV5-5,TRBJ1-6,few,.,CASSPLRSPLHF,TGTGCCAGCAGCCCACTACGTTCACCCCTCCACTTT
TRBV9,TRBJ2-1,few,.,CASSVAIQGSNNEQFF,TGTGCCAGCAGCGTGGCCATCCAGGGGTCGAACAATGAGCAGTTCTTC
TRBV28,TRBJ2-5,.,TRBD2,CASSLAGDLSLHQYF,TGTGCCAGCAGTTTGGCGGGAGACCTTTCATTACACCAGTACTTC
TRBV4-2,TRBJ2-7,.,TRBD2,CASSQDIASGRNYEQYF,TGTGCCAGCAGCCAAGATATCGCTAGCGGGAGAAACTACGAGCAGTACTTC
TRBV28,TRBJ2-1,.,TRBD2,CASSYGTSGYYNEQFF,TGTGCCAGCAGTTATGGGACTAGCGGATACTACAATGAGCAGTTCTTC
TRBV27,TRBJ1-6,.,TRBD1,CASSSLTGGNSPLHF,TGTGCCAGCAGTAGCTTGACAGGGGGAAATTCACCCCTCCACTTT
TRBV7-8,TRBJ2-3,.,TRBD2,CASSGRLAPDGRTQYF,TGTGCCAGCAGCGGGAGACTAGCCCCAGATGGGCGTACGCAGTATTTT
TRBV2,TRBJ2-4,.,.,CASSREFLAKNIQYF,TGTGCCAGCAGCCGGGAGTTTTTAGCCAAAAACATTCAGTACTTC
TRBV6-5,TRBJ1-1,.,TRBD1,CASSWDRVGTEAFF,TGTGCCAGCAGCTGGGACAGGGTTGGCACTGAAGCTTTCTTT
TRBV6-6,TRBJ1-4,.,.,CASSYQGVNEKLFF,TGTGCCAGCAGTTATCAAGGGGTCAACGAAAAACTGTTTTTT
TRBV4-3,TRBJ1-2,few,TRBD1,CASSQGQTGPYGYTF,TGCGCCAGCAGCCAGGGCCAGACAGGGCCCTATGGCTACACCTTC
TRBV7-2,TRBJ2-5,.,.,CAGAFQETQYF,TGTGCCGGGGCCTTTCAAGAGACCCAGTACTTC
TRBV5-5,TRBJ2-5,once,.,CASSGPQGQETQYF,TGTGCCAGCAGCGGACCCCAGGGTCAAGAGACCCAGTACTTC
TRBV28,TRBJ1-1,.,.,CASSVARGNTEAFF,TGTGCCAGCAGTGTGGCGCGAGGGAACACTGAAGCTTTCTTT
TRBV27,TRBJ2-1,.,.,CASSRVVPTLPGYEQFF,TGTGCCAGCAGTAGAGTTGTTCCTACTCTGCCAGGCTATGAGCAGTTCTTC
TRBV27,TRBJ2-1,few,TRBD1,CASSWGTGNNEQFF,TGTGCCAGCAGTTGGGGGACAGGGAACAATGAGCAGTTCTTC
TRBV18,TRBJ2-3,few,TRBD2,CASSSQGGGGTDTQYF,TGTGCCAGCTCATCCCAAGGTGGGGGGGGCACAGATACGCAGTATTTT
TRBV28,TRBJ2-7,few,.,CASRYQTDSYEQYF,TGTGCCAGCAGGTATCAGACAGACTCCTACGAGCAGTACTTC
TRBV28,TRBJ2-1,.,.,CASSLSGSGRNEQFF,TGTGCCAGCAGTTTATCCGGGAGCGGTAGGAATGAGCAGTTCTTC
TRBV28,TRBJ1-4,.,.,CATTAGPREKLFF,TGTGCCACCACGGCGGGGCCGCGTGAAAAACTGTTTTTT
TRBV12-3/TRBV12-4,TRBJ1-6,.,.,CASRLPSSSPLHF,TGTGCCAGCAGACTCCCATCGAGTTCACCCCTCCACTTT
TRBV29-1,TRBJ2-7,.,.,CSVDHVPGREQYF,TGCAGCGTTGACCATGTCCCTGGCAGGGAGCAGTACTTC
TRBV28,TRBJ1-6,many,.,CASLPPAGASWNSPLHF,TGTGCCAGCCTCCCCCCGGCAGGGGCGTCTTGGAATTCACCCCTCCACTTT
TRBV12-5,TRBJ2-3,once,TRBD2,CASGSSGGSTDTQYF,TGTGCTAGTGGCTCGAGCGGGGGAAGCACAGATACGCAGTATTTT
TRBV6-4,TRBJ1-2,.,.,CASSDRYLYSF,TGTGCCAGCAGTGACCGGTACCTTTACTCCTTC